One and the same sample provided the 27 T cell receptor beta chains below, sequenced in a study of CD8+ T cells in alopecia areata. Extraction of RNA preceded its reverse transcription into cDNA, which served as the sequencing template. Sequencing was performed with immunoSEQ multiplex PCR; in TCRdb, only in-frame clones are kept and a portion is missing. Observed are around 100,000 clones, no singletons, with the top ten taking around 20%. The sample taken for sequencing was lesional skin. The receptor source for this set is a C3H/HeJ mouse with alopecia areata. For this strain, the MHC haplotype corresponds to H2-k.

This clone was seen only a few times. At residue 10, the TCRdb protein and translated DNA are inconsistent; the protein given comes from the DNA. The gene names here belong to mouse. CDR3: CASTGQGRSALYF. The sequenced CDR3 bases are TGTGCCAGCACGGGACAGGGTCGCTCTGCG. The chain carries TRBV13-3 and TRBJ1-3; 9 positions match TRBD1. With the read ending 3 residues before the CDR3 end, the germline J gene is used to fill in that end. The CDR3 consists of 13 residues. CDR1 is NNHDY and CDR2 is SYVADS in the germline V gene. Together with reference TRBV13-3 and TRBJ1-3, the CDR3 gives the full variable domain: EAAVTQSPRSKVAVTGGKVTLSCHQTNNHDYMYWYRQDTGHGLRLIHYSYVADSTEKGDIPDGYKASRPSQENFSLILELASLSQTAVYFCASTGQGRSALYFGEGSRLIVV.

This clone occurred many times. Gene names are the mouse ones. The read falls 4 residues short of the CDR3 end, and the missing part is taken from the germline J gene. The chain uses TRBV13-3 and TRBJ1-1, with 7 bases matching TRBD1. V shed 5 bases, J shed 4 bases, and the junction held 8 bases outside the gene matches. Germline assignment: CDR1 NNHDY and CDR2 SYVADS. The CDR3 runs to 14 residues. The CDR3 sequence: CASSDRVGFTEVFF. The CDR3 DNA, read in part, is TGTGCCAGCAGCGACAGGGTGGGTTTCACA.

As regards this clone: There is a difference at residue 13 between the TCRdb protein and the DNA translation, so the protein given here was translated from the DNA. Mouse germline and gene names are used. Read data end 3 residues before the CDR3 end; the end is taken from the germline J gene. V and J are TRBV13-2 and TRBJ1-6, with TRBD1 as a possible D gene (5 bases). TRBJ1-6 is known as an ORF, though its function is uncertain. CDR1 and CDR2 (germline): NNHNN, SYGAGS (reference sequence). With 1 base removed from V and 0 bases from J, the gap between germline ends came to 8 bases. This CDR3 has 16 residues. CDR3 region: CASGDLDISYNSPLYF. CDR3 DNA, as far as it was read: TGTGCCAGCGGTGATTTGGACATTTCCTATAATTCGCCC.

This clone was detected only a few times. The gene symbols are mouse symbols. With the read ending 4 residues before the CDR3 end, the germline J gene is used to fill in that end. V is TRBV13-1 and J is TRBJ2-7; tentatively, D is TRBD2 (7 bases). Trimming took 3 bases from V and 0 from J, leaving 19 bases between them. This CDR3 contains 17 residues. Germline V lookup: CDR1 NSHNY, CDR2 SYGAGN. CDR3 DNA (partial): TGTGCCAGCAGTGCCAGGGGCTCTGGGGGAAGCTCCTAT. It specifies CASSARGSGGSSY. The entire CDR3 reads CASSARGSGGSSYEQYF.

As regards this clone: Genes and germline come from the mouse. Read sequence stops 4 residues before the CDR3 end, and the germline J gene provides the missing end. The rearrangement uses TRBV19 and TRBJ1-1; 10 bases are shared with TRBD1. This CDR3 is built from 15 residues. Germline V gene data show CDR1 as FNHDT and CDR2 as SITEND (reference sequence). Germline trimming cut 4 bases from V and 3 bases from J; bases unmatched to any gene: 6. CDR3 sequence: CASSVGTGVDTEVFF. Partial CDR3 DNA: TGTGCCAGCAGTGTCGGGACAGGGGTGGACACA.

Points on this clone: Gene names are the mouse ones. The CDR3 goes on 4 residues after the read ends, and that part is filled in from the germline J gene. V gene TRBV13-3 combines with J gene TRBJ2-4; maybe TRBD1 (5 bases). The CDR3 has 15 residues. Germline V gives CDR1 NNHDY, CDR2 SYVADS. This CDR3 is CASSASGKGKNTLYF. The covered CDR3 bases are TGTGCCAGCAGTGCTTCAGGGAAGGGAAAAAAC.

This clone has just a few counts. Gene names and germline refer to mouse. The read is 4 residues too short to cover the CDR3 end, so that end is filled in from the germline J gene. This chain links TRBV13-1 with TRBJ2-3, with a tentative D call TRBD1 (5 bases). Trimming removed 5 bases from V and 0 bases from J, with 10 bases in between. CDR3 length: 14 amino acids. Germline CDR1 and CDR2: NSHNY and SYGAGN. The chain's CDR3 is CASRDRTSAETLYF. CDR3 DNA (partial): TGTGCCAGCAGAGACAGAACTAGTGCAGAA.

This clone came up a few times. Genes and germline come from the mouse. Read coverage stops 4 residues before the CDR3 terminus; the germline J gene supplies the remainder. This rearrangement joins TRBV1 to TRBJ1-4, with 7 nucleotides matching TRBD1. CDR1 is NSQYPW and CDR2 is LRSPGD in the germline V gene (reference sequence). The ends lost 2 bases at V and 0 bases at J; junction bases unmatched: 6. CDR3 length: 17 residues. CDR3 region: CTCSAFGTDLSNERLFF. Incomplete CDR3 DNA: TGCACCTGCAGTGCATTCGGGACAGACCTTTCCAACGAA.

This clone turned up a few times. Germline and genes here are mouse. Read sequence stops 4 residues before the CDR3 end, and the germline J gene provides the missing end. J is TRBJ2-7 and V is TRBV19; 8 bases fit TRBD2. CDR3 length equals 15 residues. The germline V gene has CDR1 FNHDT and CDR2 SITEND (reference sequence). V lost 0 bases and J lost 0; bases outside the gene matches: 2. CDR3 sequence reads: CASSIGGGYSYEQYF. The CDR3 DNA, read in part, is TGTGCCAGCAGTATAGGGGGGGGCTACTCCTAT.

This clone was picked up many times. Genes and germline are mouse. The missing CDR3 end, 4 residues past where the read stops, is filled in from the germline J gene. The chain links TRBV13-1 to TRBJ2-5; D not resolved. Germline CDR1 reads NSHNY; CDR2 reads SYGAGN. The CDR3 consists of 14 residues. The V end was cut by 0 bases, the J end by 3 bases, with 8 bases between. This chain's CDR3 is CASSDARPQDTQYF. The CDR3 bases that were read are TGTGCCAGCAGTGATGCCAGGCCTCAAGAC.

About this clone itself: Gene names follow the mouse nomenclature. Here the CDR3 reads CASLYGGTGDYAEQFF. CDR3 DNA (partial): TGTGCCAGCCTATATGGCGGGACTGGGGACTATGCT. V is TRBV13-3 and J is TRBJ2-1; 10 bases match TRBD2. The sequence runs out 4 residues before the end of the CDR3; the remainder is reconstructed from the germline J gene. J gave up 2 bases and V 7 bases, and 9 bases lay outside the gene matches. The CDR3 spans 16 residues. The germline gives CDR1 NNHDY, CDR2 SYVADS.

Regarding this clone: All gene names here are mouse names. The read terminates 4 residues before the CDR3 end, so the remaining end is supplied by the germline J gene. The J gene is TRBJ2-1, the V gene TRBV19; 7 bases are shared with TRBD1. This CDR3 has 15 residues. Germline V lookup: CDR1 FNHDT, CDR2 SITEND (reference sequence). V shed 5 bases and J 2 bases; nucleotides not matched to a gene: 7. The CDR3 sequence: CASSRQGGDYAEQFF. The sequenced part of the CDR3 DNA is TGTGCCAGCAGCAGACAGGGAGGCGACTATGCT.

Only a few counts were recorded for this clone. These gene names are mouse names. The read is 4 residues too short to cover the CDR3 end, so that end is filled in from the germline J gene. This chain links TRBV19 with TRBJ1-1; D call uncertain. CDR1 is FNHDT, CDR2 SITEND, per germline (reference sequence). CDR3 length: 13 residues. V dropped 2 bases and J dropped 1 base, with 6 bases sitting between them. The DNA read from the CDR3 is TGTGCCAGCAGTATTAATCAAAACACA. It specifies CASSINQNT. In full, the CDR3 is CASSINQNTEVFF. Full variable domain (rest looked up from reference TRBV19 and TRBJ1-1): GGIITQTPKFLIGQEGQKLTLKCQQNFNHDTMYWYRQDSGKGLRLIYYSITENDLQKGDLSEGYDASREKKSSFSLTVTSAQKNEMAVFLCASSINQNTEVFFGKGTRLTVV.

On this clone: The protein given in TCRdb and the translation of the DNA differ at residue 10, and the sequence presented here derives from the DNA. Gene names are the mouse ones. The read ends 3 residues before the CDR3 terminus; that terminus is restored from the germline J gene. The same CDR3 arises from other DNA sequences in this sample as well. The rearrangement joins TRBV1 to TRBJ1-3, with no clear D. Germline values: CDR1 NSQYPW, CDR2 LRSPGD (reference sequence). V lost 6 bases and J lost 0, with 6 bases in between. The CDR3 has 13 residues. The sequenced part of the CDR3 DNA is TGCACCTGCAGCCAGAATTCTGGAAATACG. Residues: CTCSQNSGNT. The complete CDR3 protein is CTCSQNSGNTLYF.

This clone was observed a handful of times. Here the gene names and germline are mouse. The CDR3 protein is CASKGQLQDTQYF. Partial CDR3 DNA: TGTGCCAGCAAGGGACAGCTCCAAGAC. This sequence joins TRBV13-3 and TRBJ2-5; 7 positions match TRBD1. Read coverage stops 4 residues before the CDR3 terminus; the germline J gene supplies the remainder. J was trimmed by 2 bases and V by 6 bases; bases with no gene match: 3. CDR1 and CDR2 (germline): NNHDY, SYVADS. The CDR3 has 13 amino acids.

This clone was seen ten or more times. The gene names given are mouse names. The read halts 4 residues ahead of the CDR3 end, with the missing end drawn from the germline J gene. The same CDR3 is also encoded by other DNA sequences in this sample. V usage is TRBV13-3 and J usage is TRBJ2-2; 11 bases line up with TRBD2. The CDR3 is 16 amino acids. J gave up 0 bases and V 5 bases, and 3 bases lay outside the gene matches. The V gene's germline CDR1 is NNHDY and CDR2 SYVADS. Incomplete CDR3 DNA: TGTGCCAGCAGCCCGGACTGGGGGGCAAACACCGGG. Residues: CASSPDWGANTG. The full CDR3 sequence reads CASSPDWGANTGQLYF.

This clone was observed a handful of times. Gene names are the mouse ones. The missing CDR3 end, 4 residues past where the read stops, is filled in from the germline J gene. The chain joins TRBV13-3 to TRBJ2-2, with 9 bases that match TRBD2. The length of the CDR3 is 16 residues. Unmatched junction bases numbered 3, after V lost 3 bases and J lost 0 bases. Looked up from germline, CDR1 is NNHDY and CDR2 is SYVADS. The CDR3 here is CASSAGGGSNTGQLYF. Partial CDR3 DNA: TGTGCCAGCAGTGCTGGGGGGGGATCAAACACCGGG.

This clone was counted between two and nine times. The protein given in TCRdb and the translation of the DNA differ at residue 12, and the sequence presented here derives from the DNA. Mouse names are used for the genes. The CDR3 end falls 3 residues outside the read, so it is completed with the germline J gene. The V and J genes are TRBV1 and TRBJ1-6, with D maybe TRBD1 (5 bases). TRBJ1-6 is treated as an ORF (open reading frame) with a function not yet certain. Trimming removed 1 base at V and 7 bases at J, with 11 bases between. Germline CDR1 reads NSQYPW; CDR2 reads LRSPGD (reference sequence). The CDR3 runs 15 residues. Partial CDR3 DNA: TGCACCTGCAGTGCAGGGGGCGGGGGGAATTCGCCC. Protein sequence: CTCSAGGGGNSP. The CDR3 as a whole reads CTCSAGGGGNSPLYF.

This clone was recorded many times. The genes are named according to mouse. The CDR3 end is not reached by the read, which stops 4 residues before it; the germline J gene fills it in. V usage is TRBV13-3 and J usage is TRBJ2-1; tentative D call: TRBD1 (6 bases). Per germline, CDR1 NNHDY and CDR2 SYVADS. The CDR3 contains 12 residues. Trimming left V 6 bases short and J 6 bases short, with 10 bases between. Incomplete CDR3 DNA: TGTGCCAGCATGAACAGGGTTGCT. Translated, it gives CASMNRVA. The whole CDR3 region reads CASMNRVAEQFF.

Concerning this clone itself: The genes are named according to mouse. The CDR3 extends 4 residues past the end of the read, so its final part is completed from the germline J gene. The J gene is TRBJ2-1, the V gene TRBV13-1; D possibly corresponds to TRBD1 (6 bases). V was trimmed by 1 base and J by 1 base, leaving 9 bases between them. Germline values: CDR1 NSHNY, CDR2 SYGAGN. The CDR3 sequence is 15 residues long. CDR3 bases read: TGTGCCAGCAGTGATCCCGGACAGAACTATGCT. As protein: CASSDPGQNYA. The full CDR3 is CASSDPGQNYAEQFF.

Concerning this clone itself: The gene names here belong to mouse. Read data end 4 residues before the CDR3 end; the end is taken from the germline J gene. The rearrangement links TRBV13-3 to TRBJ2-7, with D maybe TRBD1 (5 bases). Trimming shortened V by 2 bases and J by 0 bases, and 12 bases separated the two germline ends. This CDR3 region has 15 residues. Germline V gene lookup returns CDR1 NNHDY and CDR2 SYVADS. Partial CDR3 DNA: TGTGCCAGCAGTGAAGGCAGGGCGAGCTCCTAT. Encoded protein: CASSEGRASSY. The full CDR3 reads CASSEGRASSYEQYF.

In regard to this clone: The protein given in TCRdb and the translation of the DNA differ at residue 13, and the sequence presented here derives from the DNA. Each gene name is a mouse one. The read comes to an end 3 residues before the CDR3 does, leaving the germline J gene to fill in the end. The chain links TRBV1 to TRBJ1-3; a possible D gene is TRBD1 (5 bases). The V gene's germline CDR1 is NSQYPW and CDR2 LRSPGD (reference sequence). The CDR3 extends over 16 amino acids. CDR3 bases read: TGCCCCTGCAGTGCAGAAAAGGGAGGGGATGGAAATACG. It specifies CPCSAEKGGDGNT. The whole CDR3 reads CPCSAEKGGDGNTLYF.

A few counts support this clone. Gene names follow the mouse nomenclature. Read sequence stops 4 residues before the CDR3 end, and the germline J gene provides the missing end. The rearrangement links TRBV14 to TRBJ2-1; 9 bases align to TRBD2. The CDR3 runs to 15 residues. The V gene end was trimmed by 1 base and the J gene end by 1 base; junction bases not matched to a gene: 0. The germline V gene has CDR1 SGHDT and CDR2 FRDEAV. CDR3 amino acids: CASSFLGGNYAEQFF. The CDR3 DNA, read in part, is TGTGCCAGCAGTTTCCTGGGGGGGAACTATGCT.

Ten or more counts support this clone. The gene symbols are mouse symbols. With the read ending 4 residues before the CDR3 end, the germline J gene is used to fill in that end. The chain links TRBV13-3 to TRBJ1-1; 8 bases are a match to TRBD1. The CDR3 extends over 14 amino acids. From germline, CDR1 is NNHDY and CDR2 SYVADS. CDR3 bases read: TGTGCCAGCAGTGACGCAGGGGGCGCGAGA. Encoded protein: CASSDAGGAR. The full CDR3 protein is CASSDAGGAREVFF.

On this clone itself: Gene labels here are mouse ones. Coverage ceases 4 residues before the CDR3 finishes, and the germline J gene fills in the end. This chain uses TRBV1 with TRBJ2-3, with TRBD1 matching over 7 bases. CDR1 is NSQYPW, CDR2 LRSPGD, per germline (reference sequence). This CDR3 has 14 residues. V trimming: 6 bases; J trimming: 0 bases; junction bases outside the gene matches: 3. The CDR3 loop reads CTCSGDRSAETLYF. Incomplete CDR3 DNA: TGCACCTGCAGCGGGGACAGAAGTGCAGAA.

This clone showed up just a few times. The genes and germline here are from mouse. The read gets to within 4 residues of the CDR3 end, and the germline J gene fills in the rest. V and J are TRBV13-3 and TRBJ1-1, with D perhaps matching TRBD1 (6 bases). The CDR3 is made up of 12 amino acids. CDR1 and CDR2 from the germline V gene are NNHDY and SYVADS. The CDR3 DNA, read in part, is TGTGCCAGCACCAGGGGAGGGACA. It is translated as CASTRGGT. The entire CDR3 protein is CASTRGGTEVFF.

This clone was seen ten or more times. Each gene name is a mouse one. The CDR3 extends 4 residues past the end of the read, so its final part is completed from the germline J gene. The chain recombines TRBV13-3 with TRBJ1-4; TRBD1 aligns across 9 bases. With V trimmed by 1 base and J by 4 bases, 5 bases remained unmatched. The germline V gene has CDR1 NNHDY and CDR2 SYVADS. The CDR3 sequence is 16 residues long. The CDR3 reads CASSDPSTGGNERLFF. Incomplete CDR3 DNA: TGTGCCAGCAGTGATCCCTCGACAGGGGGCAACGAA.